This TCR beta chain was sequenced for a study of blood T cell repertoires in COVID-19. Here immunoSEQ multiplex PCR was the method, and the copy in TCRdb shows in-frame clones only, minus some. The sample has about 62,000 clones; around 87% are singletons. Germline V gene sequence: CDR1 SEHNR, CDR2 FQNEAQ (reference sequence). This CDR3 region has 17 residues. V lost 5 bases to trimming and J lost 2 bases; unmatched junction nucleotides: 7. V usage is TRBV7-9 and J usage is TRBJ2-1, with TRBD2 matching over 12 bases. Input material: peripheral blood. This TCR was recovered from a man in his sixties or seventies with acute or convalescent COVID-19. The CDR3 nucleotides read TGTGCCAGCAGCCCGCTGAGACTAGCGGGGGCCTACAATGAGCAGTTCTTC. Protein sequence: CASSPLRLAGAYNEQFF.